The 19 T cell receptor beta chains presented below share a single source sample, sequenced in a study of T-cell memory formation after mild COVID-19 (dated by TCRdb to about 2021). Library preparation employed 5' RACE. This sample was sequenced with an Illumina NovaSeq 6000. The public reads were reanalyzed by TCRdb: fastp trimming at Q25, MiXCR alignment, in-frame beta chains only. One record per CDR3 amino acid sequence lists the most common genes and DNA. The sample yields approximately 300,000 distinct CDR3 sequences; more than 15% were counted once. Around 23% of the sample goes to the ten largest clones. The material sequenced was PBMCs or a T cell subset sorted from them (not recorded which). These receptors all stem from a man younger than 30 who had mild COVID-19 (a few samples of this study predate the infection). The sample titles of this study are shuffled in the database, so cell type and time point are left out; the donor was told from shared clones.

The CDR3 coding sequence is TGTGCCAGCAGTTTTTCGGGGGAAGGTGGGGCTTTCTTT. Translated, it gives CASSFSGEGGAFF. V gene TRBV12-3 or TRBV12-4 combines with J gene TRBJ1-1; possible D gene TRBD1, 5 bases. This CDR3 spans 13 amino acids. The V end lost 3 bases, the J end lost 11 bases, and 16 bases lay between the germline ends.

This chain's CDR3 is CATRPTGSENYGYTF. In nucleotides, the CDR3 is TGTGCCACCAGACCGACGGGATCGGAAAACTATGGCTACACCTTC. The chain recombines TRBV15 with TRBJ1-2; D unresolved. Germline V gene sequence: CDR1 LNHNV, CDR2 YYDKDF (reference sequence). CDR3 length: 15 amino acids. Trimming left V 6 bases short and J 2 bases short, with 16 bases between. The full variable domain, in which reference TRBV15 and TRBJ1-2 provide the parts outside the CDR3, is DAMVIQNPRYQVTQFGKPVTLSCSQTLNHNVMYWYQQKSSQAPKLLFHYYDKDFNNEADTPDNFQSRRPNTSFCFLDIRSPGLGDTAMYLCATRPTGSENYGYTFGSGTRLTVV.

This clonotype was recorded a few times. The rearrangement links TRBV9 to TRBJ1-1, with 7 bases matching TRBD1. Germline trimming cut 3 bases from V and 8 bases from J; bases unmatched to any gene: 7. Germline V gene sequence: CDR1 SGDLS, CDR2 YYNGEE. The CDR3 is made up of 13 amino acids. The CDR3 sequence: CASSGRGGEEAFF. In nucleotides, the CDR3 is TGTGCCAGCAGCGGGAGAGGGGGCGAGGAAGCTTTCTTT.

The chain recombines TRBV12-3 or TRBV12-4 with TRBJ2-3; D is possibly TRBD2 (6 bases). There are 16 residues in the CDR3. Trimming left V 6 bases short and J 0 bases short, with 16 bases between. CDR3: CASSSLGAGSTDTQYF. The DNA of the CDR3 is TGTGCCAGCAGCTCGTTAGGCGCGGGGAGCACAGATACGCAGTATTTT.

The chain links TRBV10-3 to TRBJ2-5; D is perhaps TRBD1 or TRBD2 (5 bases each). Per the germline V gene, CDR1 is ENHRY and CDR2 is SYGVKD. The CDR3 consists of 13 residues. V dropped 3 bases and J dropped 2 bases, with 7 bases sitting between them. Here the CDR3 DNA reads TGTGCCATCAGTGACAGGGAGCAAGAGACCCAGTACTTC. Its translation: CAISDREQETQYF.

There are a few counts of this clonotype. The chain couples TRBV6-6 to TRBJ2-2, with D possibly being TRBD2 (5 bases). Germline V gene lookup returns CDR1 MNHNY and CDR2 SVGAGI (reference sequence). CDR3 length: 14 amino acids. Trimming pared 1 base from V and 5 bases from J, leaving 8 bases between. This chain's CDR3 is CASSYFGETGELFF. The CDR3 DNA is TGTGCCAGCAGTTACTTCGGGGAAACCGGGGAGCTGTTTTTT.

This clonotype was detected only a few times. This rearrangement joins TRBV7-2 to TRBJ2-6; D perhaps matches TRBD1 (6 bases). The CDR3 spans 15 residues. Germline V gives CDR1 SGHTA, CDR2 FQGNSA. Trimming shortened V by 4 bases and J by 2 bases, and 9 bases separated the two germline ends. The CDR3 nucleotides read TGTGCCAGCAGCTCCACAGGGACTGGGGCCAACGTCCTGACTTTC. Translating gives CASSSTGTGANVLTF.

This chain joins TRBV4-1 and TRBJ1-4; no clear D gene. Germline loops: CDR1 MGHRA, CDR2 YSYEKL. The CDR3 is made up of 15 amino acids. V shed 1 base and J shed 4 bases, with 10 bases lying between them. This CDR3 reads CASSQGSGDNEKLFF. CDR3 in DNA: TGCGCCAGCAGCCAAGGGTCCGGGGATAATGAAAAACTGTTTTTT.

V usage is TRBV14 and J usage is TRBJ2-1; the D is unclear. The CDR3 length is 15 residues. From germline, CDR1 is SGHDN and CDR2 FVKESK. The V and J ends lost 4 bases and 0 bases respectively, with 10 bases between them. CDR3 nucleotide sequence: TGTGCCAGCAGCCCCCGGTGGGGCTCCTACAATGAGCAGTTCTTC. This gives the protein CASSPRWGSYNEQFF.

The chain links TRBV3-1 to TRBJ1-2; D remains ambiguous. The CDR3 sequence is 14 residues long. Trimming took 0 bases from V and 4 from J, leaving 9 bases between them. CDR1 and CDR2 from the germline V gene are LGHDT and YNNKEL (reference sequence). CDR3 amino acids: CASSQDYRPYGYTF. The CDR3, as DNA: TGTGCCAGCAGCCAAGACTACAGACCCTATGGCTACACCTTC.

This sequence joins TRBV11-2 and TRBJ2-5, with TRBD1 as a possible D gene (5 bases). The CDR3 has 15 amino acids. Trimming removed 2 bases at V and 3 bases at J, with 13 bases between. CDR1 and CDR2 (germline): SGHAT, FQNNGV. The CDR3 coding sequence is TGTGCCAGCAGCTTATCGTCCGGCAGGGAAGAGACCCAGTACTTC. It specifies CASSLSSGREETQYF.

A few counts support this clonotype. This chain joins TRBV6-5 and TRBJ2-1, with TRBD2 matching 11 bases. The V segment lost 8 bases and the J segment 7 bases; nucleotides outside the gene matches: 10. CDR1 and CDR2 (germline): MNHEY, SVGAGI. The CDR3 covers 15 residues. CDR3 DNA sequence: TGTGCCAGCGCATTAATAGCGGGGGGGACGAATGAGCAGTTCTTC. Amino acid sequence: CASALIAGGTNEQFF.

The chain has TRBV7-9 and TRBJ1-1, with D maybe TRBD1 (5 bases). Trimming left V 6 bases short and J 0 bases short, with 17 bases between. The CDR3 loop spans 16 amino acids. The germline CDR1 and CDR2 sequences are SEHNR and FQNEAQ (reference sequence). CDR3 coding DNA: TGTGCCAGCAGACCCGGACAAGGCGGGATGAACACTGAAGCTTTCTTT. Translation gives CASRPGQGGMNTEAFF.

This clonotype turned up a few times. A read error may produce the germline difference seen at one junction end. This chain uses TRBV7-2 with TRBJ2-2; TRBD2 aligns across 12 bases. The CDR3 consists of 15 residues. Germline V CDR1 and CDR2: SGHTA, FQGNSA. The CDR3: CASSLAGGYGGELFF. CDR3 bases: TGTGCCAGCAGCCTAGCGGGGGGGTACGGCGGGGAGCTGTTTTTT. The full variable domain, its missing parts supplied by reference TRBV7-2 and TRBJ2-2, is GAGVSQSPSNKVTEKGKDVELRCDPISGHTALYWYRQSLGQGLEFLIYFQGNSAPDKSGLPSDRFSAERTGGSVSTLTIQRTQQEDSAVYLCASSLAGGYGGELFFGEGSRLTVL.

This clonotype turned up a few times. Relative to the germline gene, one junction end is altered; a read error may explain this. The chain recombines TRBV2 with TRBJ2-3; possible D gene TRBD2, 5 bases. The germline CDR1 and CDR2 sequences are SNHLY and FYNNEI. CDR3 length: 13 residues. The CDR3 loop reads CTRQAELTDTQYF. The CDR3 bases are TGCACCCGCCAAGCGGAACTTACAGATACGCAGTATTTT.

The rearrangement joins TRBV12-5 to TRBJ2-1; 7 bases match TRBD1. Germline CDR1 is LGHNT and CDR2 is FRNRAP. The V gene end was trimmed by 2 bases and the J gene end by 5 bases; junction bases not matched to a gene: 6. This CDR3 has 15 residues. The CDR3 is CASGLRQGEDNEQFF. The DNA for the CDR3 is TGTGCTAGTGGTTTGAGACAGGGAGAGGACAATGAGCAGTTCTTC.

Only a few counts were recorded for this clonotype. CDR3 bases: TGTGCCAGCAGCTATGGTAACCAAGAGACCCAGTACTTC. Translated: CASSYGNQETQYF. V and J are TRBV11-2 and TRBJ2-5; D not certain. Germline V lookup: CDR1 SGHAT, CDR2 FQNNGV. This CDR3 has 13 residues. V was pared by 4 bases and J by 0 bases, with 6 bases between.

This rearrangement joins TRBV5-6 to TRBJ2-7; D may match TRBD1 or TRBD2 (5 bases each). Per germline, CDR1 SGHDT and CDR2 YYEEEE. The CDR3 sequence is 14 residues long. V was trimmed by 0 bases and J by 7 bases, leaving 14 bases between them. The CDR3 region has the DNA TGTGCCAGCAGCTTGGGTTCGGGGCTACGAGAGCAGTACGTC. This codes for CASSLGSGLREQYV.

This clonotype was counted only a few times. The V and J genes are TRBV6-5 and TRBJ2-5; D gene unclear. The CDR3 is made up of 12 amino acids. In germline, CDR1 is MNHEY, CDR2 SVGAGI. CDR3 sequence: CAGAALQETQYF. The CDR3 DNA sequence: TGTGCAGGCGCGGCCTTACAAGAGACCCAGTACTTC.